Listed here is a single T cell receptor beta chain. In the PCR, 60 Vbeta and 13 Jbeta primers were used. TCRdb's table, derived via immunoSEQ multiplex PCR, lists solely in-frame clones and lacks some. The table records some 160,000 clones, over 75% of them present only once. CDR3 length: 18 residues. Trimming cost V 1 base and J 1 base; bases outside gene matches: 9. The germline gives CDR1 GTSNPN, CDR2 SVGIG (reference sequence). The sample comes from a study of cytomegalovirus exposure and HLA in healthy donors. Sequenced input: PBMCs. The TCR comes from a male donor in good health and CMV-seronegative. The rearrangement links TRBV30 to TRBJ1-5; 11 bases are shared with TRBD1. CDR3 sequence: CAWSGGQGVILSNQPQHF. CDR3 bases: TGTGCCTGGAGTGGGGGACAGGGGGTAATTTTGAGCAATCAGCCCCAGCATTTT.